Listed below are T cell receptor beta chains from one sample, sequenced in a study of T-cell reconstitution after alpha-beta-depleted transplantation in children. TCRdb reprocessed the PCR reads via MiXCR and lists one record per CDR3 protein. The profile shows some 220,000 distinct CDR3 sequences, approximately 11% of them singletons. The source material was PBMCs, sampled before TCRalphabeta/CD19-depleted stem cell transplant. The origin of the receptors is a child under two years old with acute myeloid leukemia, due to receive a stem cell transplant. Each CDR3 is given with its conserved first and last residue. The D gene is left open where the match is weak. Size values are once, few and many counts, or a class for expanded clones, and some rows have none.

d_call,j_call,clone_size,v_call,cdr3_nt,cdr3_aa
TRBD2,TRBJ2-1,many,TRBV5-1,TGCGCCAGCAGCTTGGATTTAGGACTAGCCAAATACAATGAGCAGTTCTTC,CASSLDLGLAKYNEQFF
.,TRBJ1-1,many,TRBV5-6,TGTGCCAGCAGCCCGTGGGACTCTACCCTTAACACTGAAGCTTTCTTT,CASSPWDSTLNTEAFF
.,TRBJ1-1,.,TRBV5-1,TGCGCCAGCAGCTTCAACCAGGGAAGTTCTTTCTTT,CASSFNQGSSFF
.,TRBJ2-7,.,TRBV14,TGTGCCAGCAGCCAAGAGAAGGTGTTGAACTACGAGCAGTACTTC,CASSQEKVLNYEQYF
.,TRBJ1-1,many,TRBV5-1,TGCGCCAGCAGCCAAATTCGGGGGAACACTGAAGCTTTCTTT,CASSQIRGNTEAFF
.,TRBJ2-3,many,TRBV7-2,TGTGCCAGCAGCTCTCTCGGGGATCAGGTGGAGGGTACGCAGTATTTT,CASSSLGDQVEGTQYF
.,TRBJ2-1,many,TRBV7-6,TGTGCCAGCAGCCCTAGCCCCCGAACTAGCTTTAGCTCCTACAATGAGCAGTTCTTC,CASSPSPRTSFSSYNEQFF
.,TRBJ2-1,many,TRBV29-1,TGCAGCGGGTTCGGGGCCTTACCGGGAGTGAGCTACAATGAGCAGTTCTTC,CSGFGALPGVSYNEQFF
TRBD2,TRBJ2-2,many,TRBV4-3,TGCGCCAGCAGCCAACCCACCGGGACTAGCGGGAGATGGAGCACCGGGGAGCTGTTTTTT,CASSQPTGTSGRWSTGELFF
.,TRBJ1-2,.,TRBV29-1,TGCAGCGTTGAGGGAGACACCTATGGCTACACCTTC,CSVEGDTYGYTF
TRBD1,TRBJ2-1,many,TRBV5-1,TGCGCCAGCAGCCCTGAGACAGGGATTGTGTTCTTC,CASSPETGIVFF
TRBD1,TRBJ1-4,many,TRBV7-2,TGTGCCACCTCCCGCGGACAGGGGGGAAATGAAAAACTGTTTTTT,CATSRGQGGNEKLFF
.,TRBJ1-3,many,TRBV29-1,TGCAGCGTTGATGTGTCAGCCTCTGGAAACACCATATATTTT,CSVDVSASGNTIYF
.,TRBJ1-2,many,TRBV20-1,TGCAGTGCTACAGCTAACTATGGCTACACCTTC,CSATANYGYTF